The sequence of this T cell receptor beta chain was determined in a study of cytomegalovirus exposure and HLA in healthy donors. This PCR relied on a set of 60 Vbeta primers and 13 Jbeta primers. Sequencing was performed with immunoSEQ multiplex PCR; in TCRdb, only in-frame clones are kept and a portion is missing. The sample holds about 200,000 clones, around four fifths seen once. The CDR3 contains 15 residues. Germline CDR1 reads MNHNS; CDR2 reads SASEGT. Trimming removed 3 bases from V and 0 bases from J, with 6 bases in between. The genes are TRBV6-1 and TRBJ2-6, with D unclear. Sequenced input: PBMCs. This clonotype was sampled from a man aged 50 to 60 in good health and CMV-seronegative. The CDR3 nucleotides are TGTGCCAGCAGTGAGTACAGCTCTGGGGCCAACGTCCTGACTTTC. Residues: CASSEYSSGANVLTF.